Detailed here is one T cell receptor beta chain. One entry per CDR3 protein results from TCRdb running MiXCR on the RT-PCR reads. The sample records about 230,000 distinct CDR3 sequences, approximately 14% being singletons. The sample comes from a study of patients and donors after allogeneic stem cell transplantation. The sequencing sample was made of blood, either unsorted or a sorted T cell fraction (not recorded which). The TCR sequence derives from a human donor who was either an allogeneic HSCT recipient or a stem cell or donor lymphocyte infusion donor (not recorded which). It is not recorded whose cells these are; they may come from a transplant donor.

CDR3 bases: TGTGCCAGCAGTTTAAGGTTTGCGTCTAGCACAGATACGCAGTATTTT. Translation gives CASSLRFASSTDTQYF. The chain has TRBV27 and TRBJ2-3; no clear D. The CDR3 runs 16 residues. The germline gives CDR1 MNHEY, CDR2 SMNVEV (reference sequence). V was pared by 2 bases and J by 0 bases, with 12 bases between.